One sample yielded the 5 T cell receptor beta chains listed below, sequenced in a study of regulatory T cells in long-lasting Graves disease. To make TCR beta libraries, researchers used iRepertoire HTBI primers and Arm-PCR of CDR3 regions. MiXCR, applied by TCRdb to the multiplex PCR reads, yields one record per CDR3 protein. The sample yields a few hundred thousand distinct CDR3 sequences, approximately 15% seen once. Time point of the sample: newly diagnosed GD, antithyroid drugs for less than 3 months. The TCR library used RNA extracted from PBMCs. The same sample was also studied in work on T cells in Graves' hyperthyroidism and ophthalmopathy.

Sample: peripheral blood mononuclear cells (PBMCs), taken at new diagnosis, from a patient treated with antithyroid drugs. The origin of the receptors is a man aged 40-49 years with Graves disease.

The chain recombines TRBV29-1 with TRBJ2-1; TRBD2 agrees at 8 bases. Germline V gives CDR1 SQVTM, CDR2 ANQGSEA. Losses at the gene ends were 8 bases for V and 4 bases for J; bases not matched to a gene: 7. This CDR3 comprises 13 residues. CDR3 sequence: CSLAGGAYNEQFF. The CDR3 bases are TGCAGCCTGGCGGGGGGCGCTTACAATGAGCAGTTCTTC.

This clonotype was seen only a few times. V gene TRBV5-1 combines with J gene TRBJ1-1; D remains ambiguous. Germline assignment: CDR1 SGHRS and CDR2 YFSETQ. The CDR3 is 16 amino acids. Trimming stripped 0 bases from V and 2 bases from J, with 14 bases between. The CDR3: CASSLAPLAFNTEAFF. The CDR3 coding sequence is TGCGCCAGCAGCTTGGCTCCACTCGCTTTTAACACTGAAGCTTTCTTT.

This clonotype was recorded many times. The chain couples TRBV15 to TRBJ2-5, with D tentatively TRBD1 or TRBD2 (6 bases each). Germline V gene sequence: CDR1 LNHNV, CDR2 YYDKDF (reference sequence). V lost 4 bases and J lost 2, with 17 bases in between. The CDR3 extends over 16 amino acids. CDR3 bases: TGTGCCACCAGCACCGGCTTGGAGGGGGGACAAGAGACCCAGTACTTC. Amino acids: CATSTGLEGGQETQYF.

Ten or more counts support this clonotype. The genes are TRBV7-9 and TRBJ2-3; D may be TRBD2 (6 bases). The germline V and J ends were trimmed by 5 bases and 4 bases, with 19 bases remaining between them. This CDR3 has 16 amino acids. CDR1 and CDR2 (germline): SEHNR, FQNEAQ (reference sequence). The CDR3 DNA reads TGTGCCAGCAGCACAACGCGGAGGGGTGGCTCAGATACGCAGTATTTT. Translated, it gives CASSTTRRGGSDTQYF.

Notes on this clonotype: This could be a read error, since a much larger clone is one nucleotide away. The gene calls are TRBV2 and TRBJ2-5, with 8 bases aligning to TRBD2. CDR1 is SNHLY, CDR2 FYNNEI, per germline. The CDR3 sequence is 15 residues long. The DNA of the CDR3 is TGTGTCAGCAGTGAAAGTACGGGGGGGCATGGGACCCAGTACTTC. It encodes CVSSESTGGHGTQYF.